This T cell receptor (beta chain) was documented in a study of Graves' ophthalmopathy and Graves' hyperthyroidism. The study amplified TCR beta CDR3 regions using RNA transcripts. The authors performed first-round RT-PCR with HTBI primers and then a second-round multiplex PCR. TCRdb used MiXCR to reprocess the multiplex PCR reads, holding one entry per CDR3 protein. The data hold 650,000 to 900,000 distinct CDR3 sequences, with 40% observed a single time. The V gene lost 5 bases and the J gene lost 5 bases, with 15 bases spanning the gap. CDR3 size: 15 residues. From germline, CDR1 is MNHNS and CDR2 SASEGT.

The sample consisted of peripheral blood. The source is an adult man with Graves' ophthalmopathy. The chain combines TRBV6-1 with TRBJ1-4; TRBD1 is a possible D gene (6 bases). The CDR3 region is CASSPSGVANEKLFF. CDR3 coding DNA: TGTGCCAGCAGTCCCTCAGGGGTCGCGAATGAAAAACTGTTTTTT.